This TCR beta chain was identified during a study of cytomegalovirus exposure and HLA in healthy donors. Study-level points and caveats: Donors were assumed by presence/absence analyses to have roughly uniform sequencing depth. There were several of the most significant clusters that appeared linked to common viral pathogens in a later analysis. Using a false discovery rate of 0.05, a later analysis showed that about 16,000 TCR beta sequences were associated with HLA alleles. As confirmed in vitro, a few CMV-associated chains were specific for CMV antigens.

The CDR3 spans 15 residues. Per the germline V gene, CDR1 is MNHEY and CDR2 is SVGAGI. The PCR contained 60 Vbeta and 13 Jbeta primers. Repertoires were generated with immunoSEQ multiplex PCR, while TCRdb's copy carries only in-frame clones and drops some. The sample table includes just over 200,000 clones. Points on this clone: What it binds is unknown.

Sequencing input: PBMCs. This clonotype was obtained from a girl aged 2-10 years in good health and CMV-seropositive. The chain combines TRBV6-5 with TRBJ2-5; TRBD2 agrees at 7 bases. The J call may be in error: the DNA end matches TRBJ2-7 better. Here the CDR3 DNA reads TGTGCCAGCAGTTACTCGAGGCCCAGCGGGACCGAGCAGTACTTC. As protein: CASSYSRPSGTEQYF.